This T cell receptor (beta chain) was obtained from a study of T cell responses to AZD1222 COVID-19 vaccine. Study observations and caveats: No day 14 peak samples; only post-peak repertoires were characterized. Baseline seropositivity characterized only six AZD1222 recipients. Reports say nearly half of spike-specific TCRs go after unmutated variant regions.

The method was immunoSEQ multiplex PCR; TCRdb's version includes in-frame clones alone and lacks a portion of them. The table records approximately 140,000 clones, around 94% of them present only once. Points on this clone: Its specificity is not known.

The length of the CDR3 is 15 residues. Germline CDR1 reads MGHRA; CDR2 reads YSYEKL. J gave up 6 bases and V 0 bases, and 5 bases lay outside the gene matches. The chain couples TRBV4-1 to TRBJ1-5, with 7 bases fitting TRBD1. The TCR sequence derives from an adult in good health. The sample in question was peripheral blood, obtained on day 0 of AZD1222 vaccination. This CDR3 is CASSQEKGAAQPQHF. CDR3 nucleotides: TGCGCCAGCAGCCAAGAGAAGGGGGCTGCTCAGCCCCAGCATTTT.